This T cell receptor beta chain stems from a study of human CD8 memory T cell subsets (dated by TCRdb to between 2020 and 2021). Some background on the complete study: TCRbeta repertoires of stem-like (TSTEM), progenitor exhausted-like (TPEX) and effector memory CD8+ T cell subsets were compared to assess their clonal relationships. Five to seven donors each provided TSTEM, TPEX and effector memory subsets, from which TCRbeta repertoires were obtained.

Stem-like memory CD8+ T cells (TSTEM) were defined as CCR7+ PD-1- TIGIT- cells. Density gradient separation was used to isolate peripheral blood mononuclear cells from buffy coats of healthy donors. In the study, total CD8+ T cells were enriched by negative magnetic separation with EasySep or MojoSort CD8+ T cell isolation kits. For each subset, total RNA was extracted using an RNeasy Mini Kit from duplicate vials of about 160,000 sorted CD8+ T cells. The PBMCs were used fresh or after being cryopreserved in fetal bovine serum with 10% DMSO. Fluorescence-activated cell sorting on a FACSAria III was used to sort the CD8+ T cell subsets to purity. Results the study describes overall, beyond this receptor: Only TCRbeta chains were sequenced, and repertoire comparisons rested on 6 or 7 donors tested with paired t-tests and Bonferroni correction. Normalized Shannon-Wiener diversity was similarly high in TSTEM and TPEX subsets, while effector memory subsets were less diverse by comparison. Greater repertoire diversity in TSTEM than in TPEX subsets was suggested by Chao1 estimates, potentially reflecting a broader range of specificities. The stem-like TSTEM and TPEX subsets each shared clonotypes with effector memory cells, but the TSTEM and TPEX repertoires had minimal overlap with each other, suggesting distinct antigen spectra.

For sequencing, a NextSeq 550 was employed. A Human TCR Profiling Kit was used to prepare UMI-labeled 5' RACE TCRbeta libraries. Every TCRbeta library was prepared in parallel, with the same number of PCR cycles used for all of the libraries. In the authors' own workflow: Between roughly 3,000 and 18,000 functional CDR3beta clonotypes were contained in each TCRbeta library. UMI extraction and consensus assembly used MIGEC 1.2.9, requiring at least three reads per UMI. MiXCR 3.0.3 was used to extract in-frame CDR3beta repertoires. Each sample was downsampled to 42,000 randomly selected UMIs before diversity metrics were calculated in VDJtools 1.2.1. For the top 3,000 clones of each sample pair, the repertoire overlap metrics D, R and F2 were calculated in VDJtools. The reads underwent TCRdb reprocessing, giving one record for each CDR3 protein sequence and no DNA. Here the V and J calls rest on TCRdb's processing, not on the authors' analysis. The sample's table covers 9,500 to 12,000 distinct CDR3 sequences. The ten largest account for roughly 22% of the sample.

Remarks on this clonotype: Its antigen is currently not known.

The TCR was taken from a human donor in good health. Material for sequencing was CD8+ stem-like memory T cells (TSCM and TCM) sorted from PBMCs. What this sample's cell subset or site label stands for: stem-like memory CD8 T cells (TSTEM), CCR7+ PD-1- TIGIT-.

Here the CDR3 is given as CASSLEGLARYNEQFF. The rearrangement joined TRBV5-4 to TRBJ2-1; TCRdb returns TRBD2, unconfirmable since there is no DNA. The CDR3 starts with the cysteine, ends with the phenylalanine, and has 16 residues. The entry carries no DNA sequence. For CDR1 and CDR2, the germline V gene (reference sequence) lists SGHNT and YYREEE.